This TCR beta chain was recovered during a study of persistence of HIV-infected CD4 T cells. Overall study: Median time on suppressive ART was 7 to 9 years. Broader study findings: Bulk TCR data could not be restricted to HIV-1-infected CMV-responding cells.

Concerning this clone: The antigen remains unidentified.

The libraries were made with immunoSEQ version 4 in survey mode. Measured with immunoSEQ multiplex PCR; TCRdb has only the in-frame clones, and not every one. Here the sample spans just under 65,000 clones, 65% to 75% being singletons. An overlapping HIV-1 Gag peptide pool stimulated these cells at 0.95 to 1 ug/peptide/mL. Memory cells lacking CD40L and CD69 with high CD45RO were sorted. For 15 to 20 hours, CD8-depleted PBMCs received anti-CD28/CD49d costimulation, a CD40-blocking antibody and enfuvirtide. The CDR3 length is 15 residues. Trimming cost V 3 bases and J 3 bases, with 14 bases left between them. The germline V gene has CDR1 MDHEN and CDR2 SYDVKM.

Source: CD4+ T cells sorted from PBMCs after roughly 18-hour stimulation, taken from a patient who received antiretroviral therapy. This clonotype was sampled from an adult man with HIV who was CMV-seropositive. This chain connects TRBV28 to TRBJ1-2; D possibly corresponds to TRBD1 (5 bases). Here the CDR3 reads CASSLGTYQDYGYTF. The CDR3 bases are TGTGCCAGCAGTTTGGGGACCTATCAAGACTATGGCTACACCTTC.